A selection of T cell receptor beta chains follows, all from one sample in a study of CD8+CD57+ T cells in acquired aplastic anemia. MiXCR, applied by TCRdb to the reads, yields one record per CDR3 protein. The sample includes roughly 81,000 distinct CDR3 sequences, less than 60% of them seen just once. The sample taken for sequencing was sorted CD4+, CD8+, or CD8+CD57+ T cells (not recorded which) from PBMCs. These receptors originate from a human donor in good health, serving as a control. The CDR3 runs from the conserved cysteine through the conserved F or W. A D gene is named only where the DNA matches it firmly. Only some rows state a clone size, as once, few, many or a class for expanded clones.

D,J,V,size,CDR3,DNA
TRBD1,TRBJ2-3,TRBV20-1,many,CSALMDRSTDTQYF,TGCAGTGCCCTCATGGACAGGAGCACAGATACGCAGTATTTT
TRBD1,TRBJ2-7,TRBV20-1,many,CSASTGTGPWEQYF,TGCAGTGCTAGCACCGGGACAGGGCCATGGGAGCAGTACTTC
-,TRBJ2-3,TRBV24-1,many,CATSDSGASSDTQYF,TGTGCCACCAGTGATTCCGGGGCTAGTTCAGATACGCAGTATTTT
-,TRBJ1-1,TRBV7-9,many,CASSSPQGTEAFF,TGTGCCAGCAGCTCCCCACAAGGCACTGAAGCTTTCTTT
-,TRBJ1-6,TRBV5-3,-,CASTQENSPLHF,TGTGCCAGCACCCAAGAAAATTCACCCCTCCACTTT
TRBD2,TRBJ2-3,TRBV25-1,few,CASSPTGGHSDTQYF,TGTGCCAGCTCGCCTACGGGGGGGCACTCCGATACGCAGTATTTT
-,TRBJ2-7,TRBV15,-,CATSSTTDGPDYEQYF,TGTGCCACCAGCAGCACAACCGACGGCCCAGACTACGAGCAGTACTTC
-,TRBJ1-1,TRBV30,few,CAWSVGYTEAFF,TGTGCCTGGAGTGTAGGGTACACTGAAGCTTTCTTT
-,TRBJ2-3,TRBV7-8,-,CASSADTLADTQYF,TGTGCCAGCAGCGCGGACACACTAGCAGATACGCAGTATTTT
-,TRBJ2-7,TRBV5-4,many,CASSPPDGTYEQYF,TGTGCCAGCAGCCCTCCGGACGGAACCTACGAGCAGTACTTC
-,TRBJ2-5,TRBV10-3,-,CAISESGARETQYF,TGTGCCATCAGTGAGTCGGGGGCTCGGGAGACCCAGTACTTC
TRBD2,TRBJ2-7,TRBV2,-,CASSPGSGGTYEQYF,TGTGCCAGCAGTCCCGGAAGCGGGGGCACCTACGAGCAGTACTTC
-,TRBJ1-4,TRBV6-2/TRBV6-3,-,CASSYGRAELNEKLFF,TGTGCCAGCAGTTACGGGCGGGCCGAGCTAAATGAAAAACTGTTTTTT
-,TRBJ2-5,TRBV24-1,-,CATSVGQSGETQYF,TGTGCCACCAGTGTTGGACAGTCGGGAGAGACCCAGTACTTC
-,TRBJ2-5,TRBV24-1,-,CATSDSSTGQETQYF,TGTGCCACCAGTGATTCATCGACAGGCCAAGAGACCCAGTACTTC
-,TRBJ2-3,TRBV3-1,few,CASSQEAATSTDTQYF,TGTGCCAGCAGCCAAGAAGCAGCTACTAGCACAGATACGCAGTATTTT
-,TRBJ2-7,TRBV29-1,many,CSVEEQSYEQYF,TGCAGCGTTGAAGAACAGTCCTACGAGCAGTACTTC
TRBD2,TRBJ2-5,TRBV20-1,-,CSARPAVLAGTSRETQYF,TGCAGTGCTAGACCGGCGGTTCTAGCGGGGACCTCACGGGAGACCCAGTACTTC
-,TRBJ1-6,TRBV5-4,many,CASSFGRGMSPLHF,TGTGCCAGCAGCTTTGGGAGGGGGATGTCACCCCTCCACTTT
TRBD1,TRBJ1-1,TRBV27,-,CASTLGWDRGTEAFF,TGTGCCAGCACTTTGGGTTGGGACAGGGGCACTGAAGCTTTCTTT
-,TRBJ1-2,TRBV19,once,CASSQDSFYGYTF,TGTGCCAGTAGTCAGGACAGTTTCTATGGCTACACCTTC
-,TRBJ2-7,TRBV2,-,CASTGVPYEQYF,TGTGCCAGCACCGGGGTGCCCTACGAGCAGTACTTC
-,TRBJ2-7,TRBV25-1,-,CASNLGPPGEQYF,TGTGCCAGCAACCTTGGACCCCCTGGCGAGCAGTACTTC